A selection of T cell receptor beta chains follows, all from one sample in a study of Graves' ophthalmopathy and Graves' hyperthyroidism. TCRdb re-derived calls from the multiplex PCR reads in MiXCR, one entry per CDR3 protein. The sample has 300,000 to 400,000 distinct CDR3 sequences, about 17% seen once. Sequencing input: peripheral blood. These receptors were collected from an adult woman with stable Graves' hyperthyroidism. Both conserved end residues are trimmed from each CDR3. Fields, in order: V gene, J gene, CDR3 protein.

V: TRBV12-5; J: TRBJ1-5; CDR3: ASGLVMFWTGVQPQH
V: TRBV19; J: TRBJ1-2; CDR3: ASSIAEGYGYT
V: TRBV11-1; J: TRBJ2-5; CDR3: ASSHTRGDDPDWETQY
V: TRBV6-1; J: TRBJ1-5; CDR3: ASRLGDSNQPQH
V: TRBV7-8; J: TRBJ1-1; CDR3: ASSRDRVGGTEAF
V: TRBV9; J: TRBJ2-2; CDR3: ASSVRGRVDGELF
V: TRBV6-2/TRBV6-3; J: TRBJ2-3; CDR3: ASSYKRLAGGNTDTQY
V: TRBV6-2/TRBV6-3; J: TRBJ2-7; CDR3: ASSRLAQISYEQY
V: TRBV7-9; J: TRBJ1-6; CDR3: ASSPDILGSPLH
V: TRBV6-5; J: TRBJ1-5; CDR3: ASSYGVESNQPQH
V: TRBV7-2; J: TRBJ2-7; CDR3: ASSLRLRTGSSYEQY
V: TRBV12-3/TRBV12-4; J: TRBJ2-7; CDR3: ASSVRQGLTYEQY
V: TRBV6-2/TRBV6-3; J: TRBJ1-2; CDR3: ASSPRLAANYGYT
V: TRBV27; J: TRBJ1-3; CDR3: ASRPAGGRGNTIY
V: TRBV6-1; J: TRBJ1-6; CDR3: ASRTREAGDNSPLH
V: TRBV20-1; J: TRBJ1-2; CDR3: SARDQQGRINYGYT
V: TRBV29-1; J: TRBJ2-5; CDR3: SVETKRSQETQY
V: TRBV30; J: TRBJ1-1; CDR3: ASWGDLTEAF
V: TRBV29-1; J: TRBJ1-1; CDR3: SVAVLFTEAF
V: TRBV7-2; J: TRBJ2-5; CDR3: ASSLVMSGLGEAQY
V: TRBV30; J: TRBJ2-7; CDR3: AWSVLMREGHEQY
V: TRBV25-1; J: TRBJ2-5; CDR3: ASSGVPPGASQETQY
V: TRBV10-3; J: TRBJ2-2; CDR3: AISESGQGGTGELF
V: TRBV30; J: TRBJ2-5; CDR3: AWSSGYQETQY
V: TRBV4-3; J: TRBJ1-1; CDR3: ASSQGSQGVYDTEAF
V: TRBV3-1; J: TRBJ2-7; CDR3: ASSRHATSGKTYEQY
V: TRBV4-1; J: TRBJ2-7; CDR3: ASSQVTSGSFYEQY
V: TRBV6-2/TRBV6-3; J: TRBJ2-7; CDR3: ASSRLGGSSYEQY
V: TRBV10-3; J: TRBJ2-5; CDR3: AISEPITGHAEETQY
V: TRBV2; J: TRBJ1-5; CDR3: ASSARQTSYQPQH
V: TRBV6-2/TRBV6-3; J: TRBJ2-2; CDR3: ASSQVSGGGTGELF
V: TRBV6-5; J: TRBJ1-5; CDR3: ASSYGQGSQPQH
V: TRBV10-3; J: TRBJ2-7; CDR3: ASSPDRDEQY
V: TRBV6-5; J: TRBJ2-2; CDR3: ASSYKLNTGELF
V: TRBV12-3/TRBV12-4; J: TRBJ1-5; CDR3: ASSFWGSGQPQH
V: TRBV20-1; J: TRBJ2-7; CDR3: SAATGTSYEQY
V: TRBV20-1; J: TRBJ2-7; CDR3: SVGTLDSYEQY
V: TRBV12-3/TRBV12-4; J: TRBJ2-2; CDR3: ASSSPAGDLF
V: TRBV6-1; J: TRBJ2-7; CDR3: ASSEAVGGHDQY
V: TRBV20-1; J: TRBJ2-2; CDR3: SARRTSPTGELF
V: TRBV6-1; J: TRBJ1-5; CDR3: ASSEMRNQPQH
V: TRBV2; J: TRBJ2-5; CDR3: ATTGIQEHTQY
V: TRBV12-3/TRBV12-4; J: TRBJ1-6; CDR3: ASRLGNSPLH
V: TRBV10-3; J: TRBJ2-7; CDR3: AIREREGEQY
V: TRBV12-3/TRBV12-4; J: TRBJ1-6; CDR3: ASSAGTGDSPLH